This T cell receptor beta chain was captured by sequencing in a study of siplizumab effects on memory and regulatory T cells. Study results and caveats: In the presence of siplizumab, alloreactive sequences traceable to unstimulated CD4+ memory cells were significantly reduced. It was never confirmed that proliferating Tregs from siplizumab cultures were suppressive.

The table came from immunoSEQ multiplex PCR; TCRdb's copy has only in-frame clones and leaves some out. Of about 62,000 clones listed, roughly 85% were seen once; the top ten hold roughly 0.4%. Germline V gene lookup returns CDR1 SGHTA and CDR2 FQGNSA. J lost 5 bases, V lost 3 bases, and 8 bases had no gene match. This CDR3 spans 15 amino acids. Only a few counts were recorded for this clone. Its antigen remains unknown. The receptor was derived from a human donor in good health. V and J are TRBV7-2 and TRBJ2-5, with 8 bases matching TRBD1. The sample was memory CD4+ T cells sorted from blood. The DNA for the CDR3 is TGTGCCAGCAGCTTCGGACAGGGTGTTCAGGAGACCCAGTACTTC. As protein: CASSFGQGVQETQYF.